One sample yielded the 23 T cell receptor beta chains listed below, sequenced in a study of blood T cells in healthy people across ages. Primed by a sample-barcoded 5' primer and a J-beta primer mix, a second PCR proceeded for 7 to 11 cycles. TCRdb itself ran the 5' RACE reads through MiXCR, one entry per CDR3 protein. The sample holds around 940,000 distinct CDR3 sequences; just over 50% are singletons and the top ten take roughly a fifth. Sequences were obtained from blood. These receptors were taken from a woman aged 55-75 years in good health.

The rearrangement links TRBV27 to TRBJ2-1, with D possibly being TRBD2 (6 bases). V was trimmed by 8 bases and J by 7 bases, leaving 15 bases between them. Germline CDR1 reads MNHEY; CDR2 reads SMNVEV (reference sequence). The CDR3 extends over 13 amino acids. CDR3 nucleotide sequence: TGTGCCAGCCTATCGCGAGGGAGGAATGAGCAGTTCTTC. Translating it yields CASLSRGRNEQFF.

The rearrangement links TRBV4-1 to TRBJ2-1; D is uncertain. The CDR3 length is 16 residues. V was cut by 4 bases and J by 8 bases, with 21 bases left in between. Germline values: CDR1 MGHRA, CDR2 YSYEKL. Written as DNA, the CDR3 is TGCGCCAGCAGCCCCCGGGCGGTCCTTGGGATCGATGAGCAGTTCTTC. Amino acids: CASSPRAVLGIDEQFF.

The V gene is TRBV28, the J gene TRBJ1-2, with 7 bases matching TRBD1. Trimming removed 8 bases from V and 7 bases from J; junction bases left unmatched: 13. The CDR3 covers 14 residues. Per the germline V gene, CDR1 is MDHEN and CDR2 is SYDVKM. DNA of the CDR3: TGTGCCAGCCAAACTCGGACAGGCATTTCTGGCTACACCTTC. Amino acid sequence: CASQTRTGISGYTF.

In this sample, this clonotype is large. This may come from a read error, since a much larger clone is one base off. This rearrangement joins TRBV20-1 to TRBJ2-1; possibly TRBD1 or TRBD2 for D (5 bases each). Judging by the DNA end, TRBJ2-7 fits better; the J call may be wrong. Germline-derived CDR1 and CDR2 are DFQATT and SNEGSKA (reference sequence). The CDR3 loop spans 15 amino acids. The CDR3 DNA follows: TGCAGTGCCATGTATCGACGGGGCCTCTACAATGAGCAGTACTTC. It codes for CSAMYRRGLYNEQYF.

The chain combines TRBV7-2 with TRBJ2-3; the match to TRBD1 covers 9 bases. The CDR3 is 15 residues long. Germline loops: CDR1 SGHTA, CDR2 FQGNSA. The V gene end was trimmed by 3 bases and the J gene end by 7 bases; junction bases not matched to a gene: 8. The CDR3, as DNA: TGTGCCAGCAGCTTGTATGGACAGGGGTTGAATACGCAGTATTTT. Encoded protein: CASSLYGQGLNTQYF. Using reference TRBV7-2 and TRBJ2-3 for the parts outside the CDR3, the full variable domain is GAGVSQSPSNKVTEKGKDVELRCDPISGHTALYWYRQSLGQGLEFLIYFQGNSAPDKSGLPSDRFSAERTGGSVSTLTIQRTQQEDSAVYLCASSLYGQGLNTQYFGPGTRLTVL.

Here the CDR3 reads CASSSLGLAGVVADEQFF. Here the CDR3 DNA reads TGTGCCAGCAGTTCCCTGGGTCTAGCGGGAGTGGTGGCCGATGAGCAGTTCTTC. The chain joins TRBV12-3 or TRBV12-4 to TRBJ2-1; the match to TRBD2 covers 10 bases. The CDR3 has 18 residues. The trim removed 4 bases at V and 8 bases at J, leaving 17 bases unmatched.

The chain has TRBV20-1 and TRBJ2-3, with a weak D call TRBD2 (6 bases). Germline V gene lookup returns CDR1 DFQATT and CDR2 SNEGSKA (reference sequence). This CDR3 spans 14 amino acids. The V gene lost 1 base and the J gene lost 1 base, with 9 bases spanning the gap. CDR3 sequence (DNA): TGCAGTGCTAGAGTAGGCGGGGGCACAGATACGCAGTATTTT. It codes for CSARVGGGTDTQYF.

The V gene is TRBV25-1, the J gene TRBJ1-5; maybe TRBD1 (6 bases). Germline CDR1 is MGHDK and CDR2 is SYGVNS. The CDR3 covers 14 residues. The V end was cut by 2 bases, the J end by 8 bases, with 13 bases between. The CDR3 spells CASSELEGVEPQHF. In nucleotides, the CDR3 is TGTGCCAGCAGTGAACTTGAGGGGGTTGAGCCCCAGCATTTT.

The chain joins TRBV12-3 or TRBV12-4 to TRBJ1-4; no firm D call. The CDR3 is 15 residues long. Trimming took off 7 bases at V and 2 bases at J, with 14 bases between the two ends. The CDR3: CASTEGPQTNEKLFF. The CDR3 DNA follows: TGTGCCAGCACCGAGGGCCCTCAGACTAATGAAAAACTGTTTTTT.

This chain connects TRBV11-2 to TRBJ2-4; D possibly corresponds to TRBD2 (6 bases). Gene TRBJ2-7 matches the end of the DNA better, so the J call may be wrong. Germline V gene data show CDR1 as SGHAT and CDR2 as FQNNGV. CDR3 length equals 14 residues. In DNA, the CDR3 is TGTGCCAGCAGCCCACCCGGACTAAACAACGAGCAGTACTTC. Its protein product is CASSPPGLNNEQYF.

As concerns this clonotype: A read error may produce the germline difference seen at one junction end. The chain recombines TRBV6-2 or TRBV6-3 with TRBJ1-2; weak D call: TRBD1 (5 bases). CDR3 length: 14 amino acids. CDR1 and CDR2 from the germline V gene are MNHEY and SVGEGT. As DNA, the CDR3 is TGTGCCTGCAGTTCCGACAGCCAACTCTATGGCTACACCTTC. It is translated as CACSSDSQLYGYTF.

This clonotype was counted only a few times. The chain employs TRBV11-2 and TRBJ2-3; D possibly corresponds to TRBD2 (5 bases). Per germline, CDR1 SGHAT and CDR2 FQNNGV. Trimming removed 5 bases at V and 6 bases at J, with 9 bases between. There are 12 residues in the CDR3. The CDR3 coding sequence is TGTGCCAGCAGCCAGACTATGGATACGCAGTATTTT. This translates into CASSQTMDTQYF.

The chain joins TRBV7-2 to TRBJ2-6; TRBD1 is a possible D gene (7 bases). In germline, CDR1 is SGHTA, CDR2 FQGNSA. This CDR3 is built from 16 residues. Trimming removed 3 bases from V and 4 bases from J, with 13 bases in between. In nucleotides, the CDR3 is TGTGCCAGCAGCTTCCAGGGGGGAGTAGGGGCCAACGTCCTGACTTTC. It is translated as CASSFQGGVGANVLTF.

The chain joins TRBV6-2 or TRBV6-3 to TRBJ2-7, with a tentative D call TRBD2 (6 bases). V was trimmed by 8 bases and J by 7 bases, leaving 15 bases between them. Germline V CDR1 and CDR2: MNHEY, SVGEGT. The length of the CDR3 is 12 residues. The CDR3 DNA reads TGTGCCAGCGGACCCCCGGCGGGGGAGCAGTACTTC. Translation gives CASGPPAGEQYF.

This clonotype was recorded a few times. CDR3 protein: CASFGRDDYEQYF. The CDR3 DNA follows: TGTGCCAGCTTTGGACGTGACGACTACGAGCAGTACTTC. The chain joins TRBV28 to TRBJ2-7; D unresolved. The V gene lost 8 bases and the J gene lost 3 bases, with 14 bases spanning the gap. CDR3 length: 13 amino acids. The V gene's germline CDR1 is MDHEN and CDR2 SYDVKM.

The rearrangement joins TRBV24-1 to TRBJ2-5, with a weak D call TRBD2 (6 bases). Looked up from germline, CDR1 is KGHDR and CDR2 is SFDVKD. The CDR3 is 15 amino acids. V lost 3 bases to trimming and J lost 1 base, with 11 bases between them. CDR3 bases: TGTGCCACCAGTGATCGCGGGACGGTCCAAGAGACCCAGTACTTC. Translation gives CATSDRGTVQETQYF.

In the case of this clonotype: One end of the junction varies from germline; a read error may be responsible. V and J are TRBV12-3 or TRBV12-4 and TRBJ1-4; no reliable D call. The CDR3 loop spans 14 amino acids. CDR3 nucleotides: TGTGCCAGCAGTGTAGCGGCAGCGACTGAAAAACTGTTTTTT. Protein: CASSVAAATEKLFF.

A note on this clonotype: A much larger clone lies one base from this, so it may be a read error. The chain is built from TRBV4-1 and TRBJ2-7; 7 bases map to TRBD2. The CDR3 loop spans 15 amino acids. Germline values: CDR1 MGHRA, CDR2 YSYEKL. The CDR3 reads CASGQGEGLAYEQYF. The CDR3, as DNA: TGCGCCAGCGGCCAAGGGGAGGGGTTGGCCTACGAGCAGTACTTC.

The chain combines TRBV14 with TRBJ1-4; possibly TRBD1 for D (5 bases). Trimming cost V 0 bases and J 1 base, with 6 bases left between them. This CDR3 has 15 residues. Germline loops: CDR1 SGHDN, CDR2 FVKESK. The CDR3 sequence is CASSQEGVTNEKLFF. In DNA form, the CDR3 reads TGTGCCAGCAGCCAAGAGGGGGTAACTAATGAAAAACTGTTTTTT.

This chain joins TRBV9 and TRBJ2-3, with unresolved D. The CDR3 spans 15 residues. Germline CDR1 is SGDLS and CDR2 is YYNGEE. V lost 3 bases, J lost 3 bases, and 14 bases lay in between. CDR3 DNA: TGTGCCAGCAGCGCCGGACGAGCGCCGACAGATACGCAGTATTTT. Translation: CASSAGRAPTDTQYF.

The chain couples TRBV28 to TRBJ2-7; a weak D match, TRBD2 (6 bases). The CDR3 runs 15 residues. The germline V and J ends were trimmed by 5 bases and 3 bases, with 17 bases remaining between them. The germline gives CDR1 MDHEN, CDR2 SYDVKM. The CDR3 here is CASSPTGTRDYEQYF. The DNA for the CDR3 is TGTGCCAGCAGTCCCACTGGGACTCGCGACTACGAGCAGTACTTC.

This clonotype was observed a few times. This sequence joins TRBV6-5 and TRBJ2-7; maybe TRBD2 (5 bases). CDR1 is MNHEY and CDR2 is SVGAGI in the germline V gene. Deletions cut 8 bases from V and 0 bases from J, with 17 bases between. The CDR3 has 15 amino acids. CDR3 residues: CASRRYPADSYEQYF. The CDR3 DNA reads TGTGCCAGCCGTCGGTACCCAGCGGACTCCTACGAGCAGTACTTC.

The chain carries TRBV18 and TRBJ2-7, with 8 positions matching TRBD2. The J segment lost 3 bases and the V segment lost 0 bases, leaving 4 bases of the junction unmatched. Per germline, CDR1 KGHSH and CDR2 LQKENI. The CDR3 spans 15 residues. The chain's CDR3 is CASSPPSGGIYEQYF. CDR3 sequence (DNA): TGTGCCAGCTCACCACCCAGCGGGGGAATCTACGAGCAGTACTTC.